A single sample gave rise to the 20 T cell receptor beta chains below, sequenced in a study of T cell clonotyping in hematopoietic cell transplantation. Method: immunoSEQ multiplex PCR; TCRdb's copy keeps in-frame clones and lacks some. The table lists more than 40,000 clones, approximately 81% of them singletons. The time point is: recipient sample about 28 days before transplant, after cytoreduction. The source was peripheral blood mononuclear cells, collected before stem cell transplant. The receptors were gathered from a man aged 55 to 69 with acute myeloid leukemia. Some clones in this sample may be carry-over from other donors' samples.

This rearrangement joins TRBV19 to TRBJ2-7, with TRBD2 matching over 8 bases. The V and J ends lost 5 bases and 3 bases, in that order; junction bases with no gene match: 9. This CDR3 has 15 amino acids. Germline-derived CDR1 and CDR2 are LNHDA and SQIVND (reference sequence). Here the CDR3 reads CASSLLAGPDYEQYF. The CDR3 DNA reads TGTGCCAGTAGTTTATTAGCGGGGCCGGACTACGAGCAGTACTTC.

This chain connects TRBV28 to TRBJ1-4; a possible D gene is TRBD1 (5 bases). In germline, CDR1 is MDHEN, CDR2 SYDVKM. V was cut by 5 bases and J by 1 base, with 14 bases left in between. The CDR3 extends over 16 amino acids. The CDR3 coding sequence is TGTGCCAGCAGTGCCCCCGCCAGGGAAACTAATGAAAAACTGTTTTTT. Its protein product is CASSAPARETNEKLFF.

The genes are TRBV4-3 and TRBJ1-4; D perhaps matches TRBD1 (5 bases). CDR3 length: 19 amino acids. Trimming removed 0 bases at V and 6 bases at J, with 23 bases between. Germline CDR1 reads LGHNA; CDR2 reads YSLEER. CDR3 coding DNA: TGCGCCAGCAGCCAAGAATGGGGGACCTATGGGCTAAGGGATGAAAAACTGTTTTTT. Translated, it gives CASSQEWGTYGLRDEKLFF.

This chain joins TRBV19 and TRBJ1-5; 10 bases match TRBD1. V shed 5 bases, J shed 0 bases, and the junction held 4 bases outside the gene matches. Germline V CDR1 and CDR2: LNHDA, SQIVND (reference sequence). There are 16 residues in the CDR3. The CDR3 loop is CASSPRTGGSNQPQHF. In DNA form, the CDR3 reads TGTGCCAGTAGTCCCCGGACAGGGGGTAGCAATCAGCCCCAGCATTTT.

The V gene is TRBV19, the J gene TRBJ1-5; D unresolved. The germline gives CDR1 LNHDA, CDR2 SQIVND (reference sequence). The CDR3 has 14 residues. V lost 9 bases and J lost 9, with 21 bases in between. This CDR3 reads CASSVGQSGVPQHF. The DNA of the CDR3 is TGTGCCAGCAGCGTTGGGCAGAGCGGTGTGCCCCAGCATTTT.

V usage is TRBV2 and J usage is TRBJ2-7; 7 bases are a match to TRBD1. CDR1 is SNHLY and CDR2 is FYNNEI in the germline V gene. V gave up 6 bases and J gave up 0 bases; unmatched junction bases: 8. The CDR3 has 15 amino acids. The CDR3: CASSPLDRRSYEQYF. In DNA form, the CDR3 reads TGTGCCAGCAGCCCCCTGGACAGGCGCTCCTACGAGCAGTACTTC.

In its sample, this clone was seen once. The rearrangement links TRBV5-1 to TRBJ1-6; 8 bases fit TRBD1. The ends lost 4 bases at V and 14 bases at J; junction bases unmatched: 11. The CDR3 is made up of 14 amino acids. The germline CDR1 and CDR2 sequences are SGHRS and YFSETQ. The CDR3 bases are TGCGCCAGCAGCATTGACAGGGGATCAGGAGCCCTCCACTTT. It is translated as CASSIDRGSGALHF.

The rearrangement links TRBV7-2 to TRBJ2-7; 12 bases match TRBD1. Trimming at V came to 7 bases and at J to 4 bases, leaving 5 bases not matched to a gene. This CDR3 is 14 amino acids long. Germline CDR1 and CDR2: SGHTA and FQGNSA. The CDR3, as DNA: TGTGCCAGCATCCCGGGACAGGGGGCTTACGAGCAGTACTTC. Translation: CASIPGQGAYEQYF.

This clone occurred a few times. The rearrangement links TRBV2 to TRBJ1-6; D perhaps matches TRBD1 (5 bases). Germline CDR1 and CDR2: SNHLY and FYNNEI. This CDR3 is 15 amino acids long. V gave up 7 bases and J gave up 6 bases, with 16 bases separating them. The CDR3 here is CASTSRTLGNSPLHF. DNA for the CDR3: TGTGCCAGCACCTCCCGGACACTCGGTAATTCACCCCTCCACTTT.

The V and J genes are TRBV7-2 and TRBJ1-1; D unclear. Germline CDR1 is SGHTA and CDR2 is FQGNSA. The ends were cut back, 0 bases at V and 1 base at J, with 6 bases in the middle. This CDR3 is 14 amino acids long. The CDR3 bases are TGTGCCAGCAGCTTAGCGCTCGGGAACACTGAAGCTTTCTTT. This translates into CASSLALGNTEAFF.

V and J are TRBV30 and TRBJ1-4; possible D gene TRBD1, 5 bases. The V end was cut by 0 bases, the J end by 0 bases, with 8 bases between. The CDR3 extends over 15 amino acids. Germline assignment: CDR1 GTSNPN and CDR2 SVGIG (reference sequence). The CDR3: CAWSVGEATNEKLFF. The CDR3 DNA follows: TGTGCCTGGAGTGTAGGGGAGGCAACTAATGAAAAACTGTTTTTT.

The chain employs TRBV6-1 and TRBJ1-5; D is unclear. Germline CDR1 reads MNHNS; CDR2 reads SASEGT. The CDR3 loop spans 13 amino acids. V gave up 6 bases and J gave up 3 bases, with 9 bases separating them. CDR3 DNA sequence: TGTGCCAGCAGCTCTCTACTCAATCAGCCCCAGCATTTT. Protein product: CASSSLLNQPQHF.

CDR3 amino acids: CASSQVFGRSSFFEQYF. The CDR3 DNA follows: TGCGCCAGCAGCCAAGTTTTCGGACGGAGCAGCTTCTTCGAGCAGTACTTC. This rearrangement joins TRBV4-1 to TRBJ2-7; D is unresolved. The CDR3 contains 17 residues. Trimming took off 1 base at V and 6 bases at J, with 22 bases between the two ends. Germline-derived CDR1 and CDR2 are MGHRA and YSYEKL.

In nucleotides, the CDR3 is TGTGCCAGCAAGGACAGGGGGCTTGAAAAACTGTTTTTT. Protein sequence: CASKDRGLEKLFF. The chain links TRBV6-5 to TRBJ1-4, with 11 bases identical to TRBD1. This CDR3 region has 13 residues. CDR1 and CDR2 (germline): MNHEY, SVGAGI. V shed 7 bases, J shed 7 bases, and the junction held 2 bases outside the gene matches.

The CDR3 region has the DNA TGTGCCATCAGTCCGGGCCTCTCCCCGAAACAGGGGCTTAGTCTGGGCTACACCTTC. Its translation is CAISPGLSPKQGLSLGYTF. The chain joins TRBV10-3 to TRBJ1-2, with TRBD1 matching over 7 bases. Germline V CDR1 and CDR2: ENHRY, SYGVKD. Unmatched junction bases numbered 26, after V lost 5 bases and J lost 8 bases. CDR3 length equals 19 residues.

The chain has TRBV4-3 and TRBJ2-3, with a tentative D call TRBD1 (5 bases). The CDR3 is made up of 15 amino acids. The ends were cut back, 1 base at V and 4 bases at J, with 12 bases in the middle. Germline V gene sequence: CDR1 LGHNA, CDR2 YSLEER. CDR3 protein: CASSQAWGSPDTQYF. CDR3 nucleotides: TGCGCCAGCAGCCAAGCGTGGGGCAGCCCAGATACGCAGTATTTT.

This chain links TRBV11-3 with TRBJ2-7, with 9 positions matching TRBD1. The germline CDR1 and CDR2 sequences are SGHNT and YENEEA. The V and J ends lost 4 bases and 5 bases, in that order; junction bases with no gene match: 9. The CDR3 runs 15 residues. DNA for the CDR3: TGTGCCAGCAGCTCTTTCGGGACAGGGCGAGACGAGCAGTACTTC. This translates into CASSSFGTGRDEQYF.

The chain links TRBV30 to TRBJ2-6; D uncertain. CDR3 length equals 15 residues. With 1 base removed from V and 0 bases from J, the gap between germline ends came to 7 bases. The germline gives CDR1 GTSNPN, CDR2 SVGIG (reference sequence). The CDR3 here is CAWSEVGSGANVLTF. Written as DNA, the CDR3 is TGTGCCTGGAGTGAGGTTGGCTCTGGGGCCAACGTCCTGACTTTC.

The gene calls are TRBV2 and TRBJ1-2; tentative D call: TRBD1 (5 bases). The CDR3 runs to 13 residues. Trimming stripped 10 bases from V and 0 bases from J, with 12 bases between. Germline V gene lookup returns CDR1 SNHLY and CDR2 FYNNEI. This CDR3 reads CAMTQEANYGYTF. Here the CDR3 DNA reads TGTGCCATGACACAGGAAGCTAACTATGGCTACACCTTC.

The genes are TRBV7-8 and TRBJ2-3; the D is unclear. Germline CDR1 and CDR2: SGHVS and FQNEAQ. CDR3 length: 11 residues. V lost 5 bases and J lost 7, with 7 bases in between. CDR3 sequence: CASSGVNTQYF. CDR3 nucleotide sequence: TGTGCCAGCAGCGGTGTTAATACGCAGTATTTT.